The 6 T cell receptor beta chains below all came from one sample that was sequenced in a study of vaccination and CD4 T cells after COVID-19. Antigen specificity for these receptors is unknown. Sequencing of the DNA from cultured CD4+ T cells was carried out with the Oncomine TCR Beta short-read assay. TCRdb re-called the PCR reads through MiXCR, storing one row per CDR3 protein. The sample includes roughly 15,000 distinct CDR3 sequences, around 59% seen only once; the top ten take more than 4.5%. The treatment was: roughly 11-day PBMC culture with coronavirus spike peptide pools or control peptides (ViraFEST assay). The sample was CD4+ T cells from blood, cultured in vitro, taken after SARS-CoV-2 vaccination. Every receptor here comes from a human donor who had recovered from COVID-19.

The chain employs TRBV7-2 and TRBJ1-2, with D perhaps matching TRBD1 (6 bases). Germline values: CDR1 SGHTA, CDR2 FQGNSA. Trimming took off 2 bases at V and 5 bases at J, with 18 bases between the two ends. This CDR3 is built from 16 residues. CDR3 loop: CASSLTARGQGYGYTF. The CDR3 nucleotides are TGTGCCAGCAGCTTAACCGCACGGGGGCAGGGGTATGGCTACACCTTC.

This clonotype was detected only a few times. This chain joins TRBV19 and TRBJ2-5; D is unclear. This CDR3 spans 12 amino acids. The V gene's germline CDR1 is LNHDA and CDR2 SQIVND (reference sequence). Deletions cut 8 bases from V and 5 bases from J, with 12 bases between. The chain's CDR3 is CASRDRYETQYF. For the CDR3, the DNA is TGTGCCAGTCGCGACCGGTATGAGACCCAGTACTTC.

V usage is TRBV7-2 and J usage is TRBJ1-1; D remains unclear. Trimming left V 0 bases short and J 5 bases short, with 13 bases between. This CDR3 spans 15 amino acids. In germline, CDR1 is SGHTA, CDR2 FQGNSA. This CDR3 reads CASSLALGRRTEAFF. DNA for the CDR3: TGTGCCAGCAGCTTAGCGCTCGGCAGAAGGACTGAAGCTTTCTTT.

V and J are TRBV29-1 and TRBJ1-1; D remains ambiguous. The CDR3 is 12 amino acids. Germline V gives CDR1 SQVTM, CDR2 ANQGSEA. The germline V and J ends were trimmed by 7 bases and 5 bases, with 14 bases remaining between them. This chain's CDR3 is CSASSGRTEAFF. The CDR3 DNA reads TGCAGCGCCAGCTCTGGGAGGACTGAAGCTTTCTTT.

This rearrangement joins TRBV6-2 or TRBV6-3 to TRBJ2-5, with 7 bases fitting TRBD1. This CDR3 has 16 amino acids. V trimming: 4 bases; J trimming: 5 bases; junction bases outside the gene matches: 13. CDR1 and CDR2 (germline): MNHEY, SVGEGT. In nucleotides, the CDR3 is TGTGCCAGCAGTTCACCCTCGGGACAGACGGGGGAGACCCAGTACTTC. Its translation is CASSSPSGQTGETQYF.

The genes are TRBV19 and TRBJ1-2, with 8 bases matching TRBD1. V lost 4 bases to trimming and J lost 8 bases; unmatched junction nucleotides: 3. The CDR3 covers 12 residues. CDR1 is LNHDA and CDR2 is SQIVND in the germline V gene (reference sequence). CDR3 nucleotide sequence: TGTGCCAGTAGTAGAGACAGGGGAGGCTACACCTTC. Amino acid sequence: CASSRDRGGYTF.